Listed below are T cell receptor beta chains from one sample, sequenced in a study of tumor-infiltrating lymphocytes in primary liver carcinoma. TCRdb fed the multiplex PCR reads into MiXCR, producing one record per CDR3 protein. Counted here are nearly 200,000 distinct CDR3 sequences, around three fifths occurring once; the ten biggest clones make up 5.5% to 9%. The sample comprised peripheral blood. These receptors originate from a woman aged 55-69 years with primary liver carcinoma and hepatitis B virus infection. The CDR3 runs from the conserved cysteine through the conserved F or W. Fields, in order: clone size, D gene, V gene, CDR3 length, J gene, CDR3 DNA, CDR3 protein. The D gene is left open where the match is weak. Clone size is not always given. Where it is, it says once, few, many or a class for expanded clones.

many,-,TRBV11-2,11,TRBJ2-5,TGTGCCAGCAGCGCAAGAGAGACCCAGTACTTC,CASSARETQYF
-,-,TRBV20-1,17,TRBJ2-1,TGCAGTGCTAGACCCTACTTCTTTTCTAGCGACAACAATGAGCAGTTCTTC,CSARPYFFSSDNNEQFF
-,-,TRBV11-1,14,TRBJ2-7,TGTGCCAGCAGTCCCAATCAAAAGGGTACCGAGCAGTACTTC,CASSPNQKGTEQYF
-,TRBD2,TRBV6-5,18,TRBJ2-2,TGTGCCAGCAGTTACAAGGGACTAGCGTACGCGAACACCGGGGAGCTGTTTTTT,CASSYKGLAYANTGELFF
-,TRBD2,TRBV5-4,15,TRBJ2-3,TGTGCCAACAGCTTGCGGCGGGAGGTAGGAGATACGCAGTATTTT,CANSLRREVGDTQYF
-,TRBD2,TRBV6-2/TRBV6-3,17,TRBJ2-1,TGTGCCAGCACCGGTACTAGCGGGAGGTCCTTTTACAGTGAGCAGTTCTTC,CASTGTSGRSFYSEQFF
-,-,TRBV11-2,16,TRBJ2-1,TGTGCCAACAGCTACTCCCGTGGTAACGGGAGAGAGACCCAGTTCTTC,CANSYSRGNGRETQFF
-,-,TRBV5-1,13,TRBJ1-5,TGCGCCAGCAGTCGGGACCACAATCAGCCCCAGCATTTT,CASSRDHNQPQHF
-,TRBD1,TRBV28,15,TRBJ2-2,TGTGCCAGCAGTCCCCCGGGACAGAACACCTGGGAGCTGTTTTTT,CASSPPGQNTWELFF
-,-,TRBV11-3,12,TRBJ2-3,TGTGCCAGTAACCCCGGGGCGGATACGCAGTATTTT,CASNPGADTQYF
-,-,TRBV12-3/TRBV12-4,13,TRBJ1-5,TGTGCCAGCAGTTTGTTTGAGGGTAGTATACAGCATTTT,CASSLFEGSIQHF
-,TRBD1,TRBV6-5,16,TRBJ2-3,TGTGCCAGCAGGCGGACAGGGTGGAGTGGCACAGATACGCAGTATTTT,CASRRTGWSGTDTQYF
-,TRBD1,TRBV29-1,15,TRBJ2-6,TGCGGAGGTAGGGGGCAAGGTGCTGGGGCCAACGTCCTGACTTTC,CGGRGQGAGANVLTF
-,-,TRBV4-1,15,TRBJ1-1,TGCGCCAGCAGAGAACAGGGATTGAGGCAAACTGAAGCTTTCTTT,CASREQGLRQTEAFF
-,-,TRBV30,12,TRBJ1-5,TGTGCCTGGAGTCCCGAGAATCAGCCCCAGCATTTT,CAWSPENQPQHF
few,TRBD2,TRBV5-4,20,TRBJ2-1,TGTGCCAGCAGCTTGTTGGGACTAGCGGGAGGCCCGGGATCCTACAATGAGCAGTTCTTC,CASSLLGLAGGPGSYNEQFF
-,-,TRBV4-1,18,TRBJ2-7,TGCGCCAGCAGCCGTTTCGCAACTAGCCGGAGTAGGCCCTACGAGCAGTACTTC,CASSRFATSRSRPYEQYF
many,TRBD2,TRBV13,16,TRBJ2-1,TGTGCCAGCAGCCCCCCGACTAGCGGCATTTGGCTTGAGCAGTTCTTC,CASSPPTSGIWLEQFF
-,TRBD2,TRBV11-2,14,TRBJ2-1,TGTGCCAGCAGCTTCATAGCGGGGACTCATGAGCAGTTCTTC,CASSFIAGTHEQFF
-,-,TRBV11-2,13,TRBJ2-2,TGTGCCAGCAGCTATACATTTACCGGGGAGCCGTTTTTT,CASSYTFTGEPFF
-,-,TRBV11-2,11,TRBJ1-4,TGTGCCATCAGCCAGGGAGAAAAACTGTTTTTC,CAISQGEKLFF
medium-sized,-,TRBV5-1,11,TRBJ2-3,TGTGCCAGCAGCTTGGGAGATACGCAGTATTTT,CASSLGDTQYF
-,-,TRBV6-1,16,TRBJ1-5,TGTGCCAGCAGTGAAGTCTGGGGGGCGCTTAATCAGCCCCAGCATTTT,CASSEVWGALNQPQHF
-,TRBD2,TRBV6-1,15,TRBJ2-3,TGTGCCAGCAGTGGAGTGACGGGGGGTACAGATACGCAGTATTTT,CASSGVTGGTDTQYF
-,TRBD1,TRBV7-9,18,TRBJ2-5,TGTGTCAGCAGCTTAATCGCTGGAAAACAGGGGTTGGCAGAGACCCAGTACTTC,CVSSLIAGKQGLAETQYF
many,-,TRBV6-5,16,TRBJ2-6,TGTGCCAGCAGTTACTCCCCGGGGTCGGGGGCCAACGTCCTGACTTTC,CASSYSPGSGANVLTF
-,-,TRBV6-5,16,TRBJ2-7,TGTGCCACCAGTTACACGACGGAGACAGGCTCCTACGAGCAGTACTTT,CATSYTTETGSYEQYF
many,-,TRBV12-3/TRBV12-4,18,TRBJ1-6,TGTGCCAGCAGTTTGACTATGGGGATAGTGCCCCCGGATTCACCCCTCCACTTT,CASSLTMGIVPPDSPLHF
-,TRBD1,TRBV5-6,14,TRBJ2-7,TGTGCCAGCAGTATCGACAGGGGAAATTACGAGCAGTACTTC,CASSIDRGNYEQYF
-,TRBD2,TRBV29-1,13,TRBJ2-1,TGCAGCGTTGTAGCGGGAGGGAGTAATGAGCAGTTCTTC,CSVVAGGSNEQFF
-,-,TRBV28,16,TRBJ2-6,TGTGCCAGCTCCAGCTGGCAGGGGACAGGGGCCAACGTCCTGACTTTC,CASSSWQGTGANVLTF
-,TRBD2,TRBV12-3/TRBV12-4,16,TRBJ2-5,TGTGTCAGCACCCAGCGGGAGGGTAGGCTCAGGGGGACCCAGTACTTC,CVSTQREGRLRGTQYF
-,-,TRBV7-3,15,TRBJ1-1,TGTGCCAGCAGCCCAACTTCGGGCAGAGGCACTGAAGCTTTCTTT,CASSPTSGRGTEAFF
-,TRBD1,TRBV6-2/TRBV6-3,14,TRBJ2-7,TGTGTCAGCAGCCCCCAGGGGGCTATTTGGGAGCAGTACTTC,CVSSPQGAIWEQYF
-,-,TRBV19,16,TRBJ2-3,TGTGCCAGTAGTTCCGTCCTCACGAGGCCCACAGATACGCAGTATTTT,CASSSVLTRPTDTQYF
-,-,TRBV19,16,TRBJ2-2,TGTGCCAGTAGTAACATTGGTTTTTTGAACACCGGGGAGCTGTTTTTT,CASSNIGFLNTGELFF
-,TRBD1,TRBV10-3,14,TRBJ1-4,TGTGCCATCAGCCGGACAGGAACTAATGAAAAGCTGGTTTTT,CAISRTGTNEKLVF
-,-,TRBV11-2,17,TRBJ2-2,TGTGCCAGCAGAGTGGGTATTGGGAGGAATAGCTTCGGGGAGCTGTTTTTT,CASRVGIGRNSFGELFF
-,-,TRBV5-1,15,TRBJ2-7,TGCGCCAGCAGCAGTGGTCGGGGGGCTAACTACGAGCAGTACTTC,CASSSGRGANYEQYF
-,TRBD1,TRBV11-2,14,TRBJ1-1,TGTACCAGCAGTTTAGCACAGGGGGCCACTGAAGCTTTCTTT,CTSSLAQGATEAFF
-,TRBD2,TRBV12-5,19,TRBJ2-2,TGTGTTAGTGGTTCGCTGCGGGAGGGGACTAGGAGTTTGACCGGGGAGCTGTTTTTT,CVSGSLREGTRSLTGELFF
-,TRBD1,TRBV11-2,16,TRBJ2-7,TGTGCCAGCAGCTCCCTCCGCCGACAGGGGGCCTACGAGCAGTTTTTC,CASSSLRRQGAYEQFF
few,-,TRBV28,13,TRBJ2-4,TGTGCCAGCAGTGCTCCCCGTGTAAACATTCAGTACTTC,CASSAPRVNIQYF
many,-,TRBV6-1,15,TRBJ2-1,TGTGCCAGCAGTGGAGGGACTTCCCTTACCAATGAGCAGTTCTTC,CASSGGTSLTNEQFF
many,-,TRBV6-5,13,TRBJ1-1,TGTGCCACCACCCCCACGAGGGGCACTGAAGCTTTCTTT,CATTPTRGTEAFF
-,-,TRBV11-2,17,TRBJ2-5,TGTCCCAGCAACCTCGGGTTGGGCAGGGACCACCAAGAGACCCAGTACTTC,CPSNLGLGRDHQETQYF
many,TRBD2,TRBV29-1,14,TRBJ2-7,TGCAGCGTTGAAGGCGGGGGGCGTATTTACGAGCAGTACTTC,CSVEGGGRIYEQYF
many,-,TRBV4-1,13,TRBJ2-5,TGCGCCAGCAGCCTGTTAGTCCGTGAGACCCAGTACTTC,CASSLLVRETQYF
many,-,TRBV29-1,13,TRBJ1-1,TGCAGCGTTGATTGGGCGAAGGGGACTGAAGCTTTCTTT,CSVDWAKGTEAFF
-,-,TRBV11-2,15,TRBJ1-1,TGTGCCAGCAGCTTTAGACAAGGCTGGAACACTGGGGCTTTCTTT,CASSFRQGWNTGAFF
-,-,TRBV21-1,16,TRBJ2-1,TGTGCCAGCAGCAAAGCGCGTAGTGTGTCGGTACGTGAGCAGTTCTTC,CASSKARSVSVREQFF